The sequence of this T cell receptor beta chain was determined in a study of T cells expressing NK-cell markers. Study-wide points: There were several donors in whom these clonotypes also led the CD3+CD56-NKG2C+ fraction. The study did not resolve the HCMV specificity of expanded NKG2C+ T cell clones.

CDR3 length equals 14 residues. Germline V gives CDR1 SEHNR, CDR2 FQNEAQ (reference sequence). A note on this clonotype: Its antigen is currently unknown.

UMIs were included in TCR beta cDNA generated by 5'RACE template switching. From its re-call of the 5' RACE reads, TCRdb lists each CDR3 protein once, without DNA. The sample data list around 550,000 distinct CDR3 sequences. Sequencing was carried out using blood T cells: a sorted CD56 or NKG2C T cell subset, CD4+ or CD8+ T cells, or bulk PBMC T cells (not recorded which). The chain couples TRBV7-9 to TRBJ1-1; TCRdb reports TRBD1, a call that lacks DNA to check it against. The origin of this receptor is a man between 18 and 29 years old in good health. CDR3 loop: CASSLAPSRTEAFF. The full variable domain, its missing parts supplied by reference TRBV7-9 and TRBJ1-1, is DTGVSQNPRHKITKRGQNVTFRCDPISEHNRLYWYRQTLGQGPEFLTYFQNEAQLEKSRLLSDRFSAERPKGSFSTLEIQRTEQGDSAMYLCASSLAPSRTEAFFGQGTRLTVV.